Presented here are 26 T cell receptor beta chains from one specimen sequenced in a study of T cells in Graves' hyperthyroidism and ophthalmopathy (dated by TCRdb to 2018 to 2020). Libraries were built with multiplex PCR. Sequencing used an Illumina HiSeq 2000. The TCR beta CDR3 regions were amplified from the RNA transcripts. A first-round RT-PCR of the TCR CDR3 used the HTBI primer set with the Qiagen OneStep RT-PCR kit. The public reads were reanalyzed by TCRdb: fastp trimming at Q25, MiXCR alignment, in-frame beta chains only. CDR3 protein sequences are deduplicated, and each keeps its most common genes and DNA. Here the sample has roughly 570,000 distinct CDR3 sequences; 35% to 55% occur a single time. The top ten hold 7.5% to 8.5% of the sample. The specimen sequenced was peripheral blood or thyroid tissue (not recorded which). These TCRs come from a woman aged 18-29 years with Graves' hyperthyroidism.

The genes are TRBV2 and TRBJ1-2; D call uncertain. Germline loops: CDR1 SNHLY, CDR2 FYNNEI. The CDR3 totals 13 residues. V was pared by 6 bases and J by 0 bases, with 8 bases between. In DNA, the CDR3 is TGTGCCAGCAGGGTGAGGCCTAACTATGGCTACACCTTC. It encodes CASRVRPNYGYTF.

This clonotype was observed at least ten times. The chain has TRBV19 and TRBJ1-4; 7 bases match TRBD1. Trimming removed 3 bases from V and 6 bases from J; junction bases left unmatched: 16. Germline V lookup: CDR1 LNHDA, CDR2 SQIVND (reference sequence). This CDR3 is 18 amino acids long. For the CDR3, the DNA is TGTGCCAGTAGTATGCCGACAGGGAACGGGTACGGGCATGAAAAACTGTTTTTT. It yields the protein CASSMPTGNGYGHEKLFF.

Many counts were recorded for this clonotype. This chain uses TRBV9 with TRBJ2-6; tentative D call: TRBD1 (5 bases). CDR1 SGDLS and CDR2 YYNGEE come from the germline V gene. V lost 1 base to trimming and J lost 3 bases, with 5 bases between them. This CDR3 is built from 14 residues. The CDR3 region is CASSVRGGANVLTF. In DNA, the CDR3 is TGTGCCAGCAGCGTAAGGGGTGGGGCCAACGTCCTGACTTTC.

V is TRBV29-1 and J is TRBJ1-2; weak D call: TRBD1 (5 bases). CDR1 and CDR2 from the germline V gene are SQVTM and ANQGSEA. V lost 5 bases and J 8 bases, leaving 21 bases between the germline ends. The CDR3 has 14 amino acids. The CDR3 nucleotides are TGCAGCGTTAGGGCAGGGACCCCCAAGCGCGGCTACACCTTC. Protein sequence: CSVRAGTPKRGYTF.

This clonotype was picked up many times. V usage is TRBV10-3 and J usage is TRBJ2-5; maybe TRBD1 (5 bases). Looked up from germline, CDR1 is ENHRY and CDR2 is SYGVKD. Trimming pared 2 bases from V and 2 bases from J, leaving 6 bases between. CDR3 length: 13 residues. CDR3 in amino acids: CAISEGQQETQYF. The DNA for the CDR3 is TGTGCCATCAGTGAGGGACAACAAGAGACCCAGTACTTC.

With respect to this clonotype: A much larger clone differs by one base, so this may be a read error. The chain combines TRBV7-3 with TRBJ1-4, with no clear D. The germline V gene encodes CDR1 SGHTA and CDR2 FQGTGA. This CDR3 is built from 14 residues. The CDR3 loop is CASSLRGMKENLFF. The DNA for the CDR3 is TGTGCCAGCAGCTTAAGAGGAATGAAAGAAAACCTGTTTTTT.

The V and J genes are TRBV4-3 and TRBJ2-2; 7 bases are a match to TRBD1. Germline CDR1 is LGHNA and CDR2 is YSLEER. V was pared by 4 bases and J by 1 base, with 6 bases of the junction left unmatched. The length of the CDR3 is 16 residues. CDR3 loop: CASSRTGAENTGELFF. The CDR3 coding sequence is TGCGCCAGCAGCCGTACAGGGGCAGAGAACACCGGGGAGCTGTTTTTT.

This clonotype was counted at least ten times. The chain combines TRBV5-1 with TRBJ2-7, with D tentatively TRBD1 or TRBD2 (7 bases each). The V gene lost 5 bases and the J gene lost 5 bases, with 14 bases spanning the gap. The V gene's germline CDR1 is SGHRS and CDR2 YFSETQ. The length of the CDR3 is 13 residues. CDR3 protein: CASSEPGGDEQYF. The CDR3 DNA sequence: TGCGCCAGCAGTGAGCCAGGGGGGGACGAGCAGTACTTC.

V is TRBV10-3 and J is TRBJ1-1; D possibly corresponds to TRBD1 (6 bases). The CDR3 consists of 14 residues. Trimming cost V 0 bases and J 1 base, with 6 bases left between them. The germline V gene encodes CDR1 ENHRY and CDR2 SYGVKD. The CDR3 DNA sequence: TGTGCCATCAGTGAGTCGGGACAGAACACTGAAGCTTTCTTT. Amino acids: CAISESGQNTEAFF.

Ten or more counts support this clonotype. This chain uses TRBV4-3 with TRBJ1-5; no clear D gene. This CDR3 has 14 residues. Germline-derived CDR1 and CDR2 are LGHNA and YSLEER. Trimming stripped 0 bases from V and 4 bases from J, with 7 bases between. CDR3 protein: CASSQDIGNQPQHF. CDR3 coding DNA: TGCGCCAGCAGCCAAGATATAGGGAATCAGCCCCAGCATTTT.

In regard to this clonotype: Without the conserved terminal phenylalanine or tryptophan, this CDR3 likely stems from a read error. It is unclear where the CDR3 begins or ends on the DNA, so no DNA is shown, and the CDR3 is as TCRdb lists it. This chain links TRBV7-2 with TRBJ1-6; the table gives TRBD1 as D, unverified against the DNA. CDR1 and CDR2 (germline): SGHTA, FQGNSA. The CDR3 is 16 residues long, counting both termini. CDR3 sequence: CASSLASGRAKLWLHL.

This clonotype was seen ten or more times. This chain connects TRBV6-2 or TRBV6-3 to TRBJ2-5; a possible D gene is TRBD2 (5 bases). The V gene lost 2 bases and the J gene lost 3 bases, with 10 bases spanning the gap. The CDR3 has 14 amino acids. From germline, CDR1 is MNHEY and CDR2 SVGEGT. The CDR3 spells CASSYAGTEETQYF. In DNA, the CDR3 is TGTGCCAGCAGTTACGCGGGTACCGAAGAGACCCAGTACTTC.

In its sample, this clonotype was seen many times. This chain joins TRBV9 and TRBJ1-2; D not resolved. V was shortened by 0 bases and J by 11 bases, with 11 bases between the two germline ends. Germline assignment: CDR1 SGDLS and CDR2 YYNGEE. This CDR3 has 12 amino acids. CDR3 protein: CASSVVGTRYTF. As DNA, the CDR3 is TGTGCCAGCAGCGTAGTCGGAACCAGGTACACCTTC.

This clonotype occurred many times. The chain has TRBV2 and TRBJ1-2, with 9 bases lining up with TRBD1. The germline V gene has CDR1 SNHLY and CDR2 FYNNEI. This CDR3 has 15 amino acids. Losses at the gene ends were 3 bases for V and 3 bases for J; bases not matched to a gene: 5. CDR3 loop: CASSEGGQGDYGYTF. The CDR3 DNA reads TGTGCCAGCAGTGAGGGGGGACAGGGTGACTATGGCTACACCTTC.

This clonotype came up a few times. The rearrangement joins TRBV3-1 to TRBJ1-2; 8 bases agree with TRBD1. V lost 0 bases to trimming and J lost 2 bases; unmatched junction nucleotides: 5. There are 16 residues in the CDR3. Looked up from germline, CDR1 is LGHDT and CDR2 is YNNKEL (reference sequence). CDR3 protein: CASSQDKGQENYGYTF. CDR3 sequence (DNA): TGTGCCAGCAGCCAAGATAAGGGACAGGAAAACTATGGCTACACCTTC.

The V call is TRBV7-2, the J call TRBJ1-2, with 7 bases that match TRBD1. Per germline, CDR1 SGHTA and CDR2 FQGNSA. CDR3 length: 17 residues. The ends lost 5 bases at V and 2 bases at J; junction bases unmatched: 14. In nucleotides, the CDR3 is TGTGCCAGCAGCCCATCGACAGTCGCGGGACAGAACTATGGCTACACCTTC. This gives the protein CASSPSTVAGQNYGYTF.

This clonotype was seen at least ten times. The V call is TRBV7-9, the J call TRBJ2-6; D gene uncertain. This CDR3 has 13 amino acids. Germline V lookup: CDR1 SEHNR, CDR2 FQNEAQ (reference sequence). V gave up 2 bases and J gave up 3 bases, with 2 bases separating them. CDR3 nucleotide sequence: TGTGCCAGCAGCTTATTTGGGGCCAACGTCCTGACTTTC. The encoded protein is CASSLFGANVLTF.

This clonotype was seen more than once but under ten times. Mismatch with germline at one junction end may stem from a read error. The chain combines TRBV6-1 with TRBJ1-1; D not certain. Germline loops: CDR1 MNHNS, CDR2 SASEGT. This CDR3 is 13 amino acids long. The CDR3 coding sequence is TGTGCCGGCAGTGAAAAGGGGAACACTGAAGCTTTCTTT. Its translation is CAGSEKGNTEAFF.

This clonotype has a handful of counts. This rearrangement joins TRBV5-1 to TRBJ2-7, with D maybe TRBD2 (6 bases). This CDR3 region has 13 residues. Germline CDR1 SGHRS, CDR2 YFSETQ. The V end was cut by 4 bases, the J end by 3 bases, with 11 bases between. The CDR3, as DNA: TGCGCCAGCAGCCGAACTAGCTACTACGAGCAGTACTTC. Translation gives CASSRTSYYEQYF.

The V gene is TRBV5-1, the J gene TRBJ1-4; D not certain. This CDR3 spans 15 amino acids. V was cut by 0 bases and J by 4 bases, with 10 bases left in between. From germline, CDR1 is SGHRS and CDR2 YFSETQ. In nucleotides, the CDR3 is TGCGCCAGCAGCTTGGCCGGACCAGATAATGAAAAACTGTTTTTT. It translates to CASSLAGPDNEKLFF.

To note about this clonotype: This may be a read error, as it is one base from a much larger clone. The chain recombines TRBV5-4 with TRBJ1-1, with a weak D call TRBD1 (5 bases). Trimming left V 0 bases short and J 4 bases short, with 10 bases between. The germline CDR1 and CDR2 sequences are SGHNT and YYREEE (reference sequence). The CDR3 length is 14 residues. CDR3 region: CASSLALGGTEAFF. In DNA, the CDR3 is TGTGCCAGCAGCTTGGCGCTGGGGGGCACTGAAGCTTTCTTT.

This clonotype was counted many times. This rearrangement joins TRBV5-1 to TRBJ1-4; D is undetermined. V dropped 2 bases and J dropped 2 bases, with 10 bases sitting between them. Germline CDR1 SGHRS, CDR2 YFSETQ. CDR3 length equals 15 residues. CDR3: CASSLTEPTNEKLFF. In nucleotides, the CDR3 is TGCGCCAGCAGCTTAACAGAACCCACTAATGAAAAACTGTTTTTT. The full variable domain, completed using reference TRBV5-1 and TRBJ1-4, is KAGVTQTPRYLIKTRGQQVTLSCSPISGHRSVSWYQQTPGQGLQFLFEYFSETQRNKGNFPGRFSGRQFSNSRSEMNVSTLELGDSALYLCASSLTEPTNEKLFFGSGTQLSVL.

About this clonotype itself: Possible read error: a much larger clone is one base away. The J gene is TRBJ1-4, the V gene TRBV12-3 or TRBV12-4; 8 bases map to TRBD1. CDR3 size: 15 residues. Germline trimming cut 5 bases from V and 3 bases from J; bases unmatched to any gene: 5. In DNA, the CDR3 is TGTGCCAGCAGTCCAAGGACAGGGCCTAATGAAAAACTGTTTTTT. It translates to CASSPRTGPNEKLFF.

This clonotype was detected many times. The chain is built from TRBV10-3 and TRBJ1-4; 7 positions match TRBD1. V lost 6 bases, J lost 5 bases, and 6 bases stayed unmatched. This CDR3 has 14 residues. CDR1 and CDR2 (germline): ENHRY, SYGVKD. Here the CDR3 reads CAISRQGPNEKLFF. The CDR3 nucleotides read TGTGCCATCAGCAGACAGGGTCCCAATGAAAAACTGTTTTTT.

V is TRBV5-6 and J is TRBJ2-5; 7 nucleotides align to TRBD2. CDR1 is SGHDT and CDR2 is YYEEEE in the germline V gene. V gave up 4 bases and J gave up 2 bases; unmatched junction bases: 5. The CDR3 runs 14 residues. CDR3 bases: TGTGCCAGCAGCACCGGGAGGCCTCAAGAGACCCAGTACTTC. This encodes CASSTGRPQETQYF.

This chain connects TRBV20-1 to TRBJ1-1; unclear D gene. The V end was cut by 6 bases, the J end by 8 bases, with 16 bases between. CDR3 length: 12 residues. The germline V gene encodes CDR1 DFQATT and CDR2 SNEGSKA (reference sequence). This CDR3 reads CSAAVLAGEAFF. CDR3 DNA: TGCAGTGCCGCCGTCTTGGCGGGGGAAGCTTTCTTT.